This TCR beta chain was obtained from a study of T cells in Graves' hyperthyroidism and ophthalmopathy. Study-level points and caveats: Blood also contained most expanded thyroid clonotypes above 0.001.

This CDR3 is built from 15 residues. The J segment lost 7 bases and the V segment lost 5 bases, leaving 7 bases of the junction unmatched. CDR1 and CDR2 from the germline V gene are SGHTA and FQGNSA. In its sample, this clonotype was seen once. The antigen is undetermined. The source material, RNA transcripts, was used to amplify TCR beta CDR3 regions. HTBI primers were the set used in a first-round RT-PCR of the TCR CDR3. MiXCR was run by TCRdb on the multiplex PCR reads, yielding one entry per CDR3 protein. The sample lists about 500,000 distinct CDR3 sequences, roughly 15% occurring once. The chain couples TRBV7-2 to TRBJ1-6; 8 bases are shared with TRBD1. This receptor was identified in a woman aged 30 to 39 with Graves' ophthalmopathy. The material sequenced was blood. The CDR3 DNA sequence: TGTGCCAGCAGCCAAATGGACAGGGAGAATTCACCCCTCCACTTT. Residues: CASSQMDRENSPLHF.